What follows describes a single TCR beta chain. TCRdb's copy holds only in-frame clones and misses some; the assay was immunoSEQ multiplex PCR. Here the sample spans under 250,000 clones, about 82% being singletons. The age range of participants was roughly 18 to 90 years, with residence in under 25 US areas. V was pared by 2 bases and J by 2 bases, with 0 bases of the junction left unmatched. Germline lookup yields CDR1 MGHDK and CDR2 SYGVNS. This CDR3 comprises 14 residues. The data belong to a study of blood T cell repertoires in COVID-19. Study at large: Acute and convalescent COVID-19 specimens originated in the United States, Italy and Spain. T cells, B-cell-depleted T cells, or PBMCs provided the cDNA or gDNA that served as material.

This chain joins TRBV25-1 and TRBJ1-3; 7 positions agree with TRBD1. The specimen was PBMCs or T cells enriched from blood (not recorded which). This sequence originates from a woman between 50 and 59 years old with acute COVID-19. This CDR3 is CASSEDRAGNTIYF. CDR3 coding DNA: TGTGCCAGCAGTGAAGACAGGGCTGGAAACACCATATATTTT.